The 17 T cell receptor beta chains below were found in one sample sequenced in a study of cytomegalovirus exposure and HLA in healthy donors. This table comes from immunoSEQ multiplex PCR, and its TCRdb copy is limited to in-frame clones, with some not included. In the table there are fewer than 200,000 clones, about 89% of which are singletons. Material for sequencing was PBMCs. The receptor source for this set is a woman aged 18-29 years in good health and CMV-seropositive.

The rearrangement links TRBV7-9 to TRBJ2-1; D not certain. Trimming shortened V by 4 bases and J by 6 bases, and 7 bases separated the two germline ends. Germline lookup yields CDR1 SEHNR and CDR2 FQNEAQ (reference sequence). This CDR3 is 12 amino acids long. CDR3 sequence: CASSSQFNEQFF. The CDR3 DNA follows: TGTGCCAGCAGCTCCCAGTTCAATGAGCAGTTCTTC.

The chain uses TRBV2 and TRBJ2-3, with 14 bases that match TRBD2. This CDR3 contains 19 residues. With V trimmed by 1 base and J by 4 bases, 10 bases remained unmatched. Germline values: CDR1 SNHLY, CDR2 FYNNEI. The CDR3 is CASSEEWGLAGEGSDTQYF. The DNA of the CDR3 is TGTGCCAGCAGTGAAGAGTGGGGACTAGCGGGAGAGGGATCAGATACGCAGTATTTT.

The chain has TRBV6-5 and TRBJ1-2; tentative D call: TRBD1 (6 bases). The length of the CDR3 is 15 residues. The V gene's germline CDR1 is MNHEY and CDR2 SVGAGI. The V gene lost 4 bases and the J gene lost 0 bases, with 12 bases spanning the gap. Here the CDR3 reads CASSSTGRANYGYTF. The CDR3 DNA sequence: TGTGCCAGCAGTTCCACAGGGCGAGCTAACTATGGCTACACCTTC.

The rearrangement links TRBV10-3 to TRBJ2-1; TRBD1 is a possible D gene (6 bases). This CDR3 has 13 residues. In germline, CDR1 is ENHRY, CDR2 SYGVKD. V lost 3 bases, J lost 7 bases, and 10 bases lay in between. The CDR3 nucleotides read TGTGCCATCAGTGATGGGCAGGGGAATGAGCAGTTCTTC. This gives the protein CAISDGQGNEQFF.

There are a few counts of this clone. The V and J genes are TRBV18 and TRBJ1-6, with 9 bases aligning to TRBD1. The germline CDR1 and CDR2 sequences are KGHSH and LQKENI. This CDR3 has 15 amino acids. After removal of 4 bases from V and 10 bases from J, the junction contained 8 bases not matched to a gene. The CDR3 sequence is CASSLLDRGDSPLHF. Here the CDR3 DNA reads TGTGCCAGCTCACTACTGGACAGGGGAGACTCACCCCTCCACTTT.

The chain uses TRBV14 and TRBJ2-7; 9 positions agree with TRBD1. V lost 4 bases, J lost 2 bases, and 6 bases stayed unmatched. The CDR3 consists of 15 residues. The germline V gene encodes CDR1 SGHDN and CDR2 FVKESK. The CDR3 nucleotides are TGTGCCAGCAGCCGCAGGACAGGGGCTACCTACGAGCAGTACTTC. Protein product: CASSRRTGATYEQYF.

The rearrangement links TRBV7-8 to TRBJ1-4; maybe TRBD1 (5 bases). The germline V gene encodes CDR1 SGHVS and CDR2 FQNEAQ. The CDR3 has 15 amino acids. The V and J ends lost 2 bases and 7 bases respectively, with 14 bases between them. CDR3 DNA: TGTGCCAGCAGCTTAACTGGGGCGCAAGGTGAAAAACTGTTTTTT. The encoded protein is CASSLTGAQGEKLFF.

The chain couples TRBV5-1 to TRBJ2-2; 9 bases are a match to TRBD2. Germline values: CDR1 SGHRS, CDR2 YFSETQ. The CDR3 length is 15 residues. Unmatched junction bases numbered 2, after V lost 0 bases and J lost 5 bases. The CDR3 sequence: CASSLALAGTGELFF. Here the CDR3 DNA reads TGCGCCAGCAGCTTGGCCCTAGCGGGGACCGGGGAGCTGTTTTTT.

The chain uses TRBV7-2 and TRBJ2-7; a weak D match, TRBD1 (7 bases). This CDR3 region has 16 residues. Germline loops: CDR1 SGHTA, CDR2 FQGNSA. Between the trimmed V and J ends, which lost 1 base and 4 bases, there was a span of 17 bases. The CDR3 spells CASSLVAGGTVYEQYF. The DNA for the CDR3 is TGTGCCAGCAGCTTAGTCGCAGGGGGGACCGTTTACGAGCAGTACTTC.

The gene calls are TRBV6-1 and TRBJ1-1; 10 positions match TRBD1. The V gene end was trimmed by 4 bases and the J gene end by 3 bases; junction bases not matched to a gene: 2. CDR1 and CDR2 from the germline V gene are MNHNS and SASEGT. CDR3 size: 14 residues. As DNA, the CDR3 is TGTGCCAGCAGTGGACAGGGGGCAGACACTGAAGCTTTCTTT. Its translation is CASSGQGADTEAFF.

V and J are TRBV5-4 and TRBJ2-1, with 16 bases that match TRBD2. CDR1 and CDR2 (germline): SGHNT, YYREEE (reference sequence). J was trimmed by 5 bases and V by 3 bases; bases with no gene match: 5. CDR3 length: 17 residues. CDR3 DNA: TGTGCCAGCAGCTCGGGACTAGCGGGGGGGACTAACAATGAGCAGTTCTTC. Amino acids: CASSSGLAGGTNNEQFF.

This CDR3 reads CASSATGGGGANVLTF. Written as DNA, the CDR3 is TGTGCCAGCAGCGCAACCGGAGGAGGAGGGGCCAACGTCCTGACTTTC. V is TRBV9 and J is TRBJ2-6; D may be TRBD2 (5 bases). V lost 3 bases and J 4 bases, leaving 14 bases between the germline ends. CDR1 and CDR2 from the germline V gene are SGDLS and YYNGEE. This CDR3 has 16 amino acids. Filled out from reference TRBV9 and TRBJ2-6, the complete variable domain reads DSGVTQTPKHLITATGQRVTLRCSPRSGDLSVYWYQQSLDQGLQFLIQYYNGEERAKGNILERFSAQQFPDLHSELNLSSLELGDSALYFCASSATGGGGANVLTFGAGSRLTVL.

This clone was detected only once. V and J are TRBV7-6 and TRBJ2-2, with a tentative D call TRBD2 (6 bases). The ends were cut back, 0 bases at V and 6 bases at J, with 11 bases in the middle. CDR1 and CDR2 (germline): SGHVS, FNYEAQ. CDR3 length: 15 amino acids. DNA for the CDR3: TGTGCCAGCAGCTTAGCGGGAGGAAGGGCCGGGGAGCTGTTTTTT. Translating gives CASSLAGGRAGELFF.

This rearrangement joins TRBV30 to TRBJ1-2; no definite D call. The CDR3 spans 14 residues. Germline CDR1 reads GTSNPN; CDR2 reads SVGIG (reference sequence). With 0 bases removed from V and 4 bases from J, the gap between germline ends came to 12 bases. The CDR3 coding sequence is TGTGCCTGGAGTGTACGTCTCCCAGGCTATGGCTACACCTTC. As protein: CAWSVRLPGYGYTF.

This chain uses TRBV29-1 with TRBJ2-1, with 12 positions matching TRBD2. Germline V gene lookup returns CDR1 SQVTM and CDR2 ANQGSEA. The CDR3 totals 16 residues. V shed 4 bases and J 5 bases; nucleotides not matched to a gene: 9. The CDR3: CSVGPSSGRADNEQFF. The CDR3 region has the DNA TGCAGCGTTGGTCCGTCTAGCGGGAGGGCCGACAATGAGCAGTTCTTC.

In DNA, the CDR3 is TGTGCCAGCAGCGGGGGACTAGCGGGAATCAATGAGCAGTTCTTC. Translated: CASSGGLAGINEQFF. This chain links TRBV7-7 with TRBJ2-1; 13 nucleotides agree with TRBD2. Germline V gene sequence: CDR1 SSHAT, CDR2 FNYEAQ (reference sequence). V trimming: 5 bases; J trimming: 6 bases; junction bases outside the gene matches: 4. The CDR3 contains 15 residues.

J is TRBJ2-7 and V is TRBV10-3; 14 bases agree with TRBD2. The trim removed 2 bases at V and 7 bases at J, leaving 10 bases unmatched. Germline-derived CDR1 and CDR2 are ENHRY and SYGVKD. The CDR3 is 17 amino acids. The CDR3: CAISEPGLAGAHGEQYF. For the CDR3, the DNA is TGTGCCATCAGTGAGCCGGGACTAGCGGGAGCCCATGGGGAGCAGTACTTC.